The 8 T cell receptor beta chains listed next were all sequenced from one sample in a study of patients and donors after allogeneic stem cell transplantation. MiXCR was run by TCRdb on the RT-PCR reads, yielding one entry per CDR3 protein. The sample consists of fewer than 200,000 distinct CDR3 sequences, roughly 31% of them appearing once. Sequencing was carried out using blood, either unsorted or a sorted T cell fraction (not recorded which). These receptors were taken from a human donor who was either an allogeneic HSCT recipient or a stem cell or donor lymphocyte infusion donor (not recorded which). It is not recorded whose cells these are; they may come from a transplant donor.

This clonotype was detected only a few times. V is TRBV20-1 and J is TRBJ2-7; 7 nucleotides match TRBD1. Germline CDR1 and CDR2: DFQATT and SNEGSKA (reference sequence). CDR3 size: 13 residues. J lost 2 bases, V lost 6 bases, and 7 bases had no gene match. The CDR3 region has the DNA TGCAGTGCGGACGACAGGGCAACCTACGAGCAGTACTTC. Its protein is CSADDRATYEQYF.

The chain is built from TRBV18 and TRBJ1-4; tentative D call: TRBD1 (5 bases). Trimming cost V 3 bases and J 3 bases, with 11 bases left between them. The germline CDR1 and CDR2 sequences are KGHSH and LQKENI. This CDR3 has 15 amino acids. In DNA, the CDR3 is TGTGCCAGCTCACCCAGGCGGGACCCTAATGAAAAACTGTTTTTT. It encodes CASSPRRDPNEKLFF.

This clonotype came up many times. The rearrangement links TRBV6-1 to TRBJ1-1; D possibly corresponds to TRBD1 (5 bases). V was shortened by 2 bases and J by 1 base, with 5 bases between the two germline ends. This CDR3 has 13 residues. From germline, CDR1 is MNHNS and CDR2 SASEGT. The CDR3 DNA sequence: TGTGCCAGCAGTGAAAGGGGGAACACTGAAGCTTTCTTT. Translated: CASSERGNTEAFF.

The sample holds a few counts of this clonotype. The gene calls are TRBV7-2 and TRBJ2-1, with a weak D call TRBD2 (5 bases). With 6 bases removed from V and 0 bases from J, the gap between germline ends came to 21 bases. This CDR3 spans 18 amino acids. Germline V gene lookup returns CDR1 SGHTA and CDR2 FQGNSA. The CDR3 loop is CASSIGSINTGSYNEQFF. In DNA, the CDR3 is TGTGCCAGCAGTATAGGGAGTATTAATACGGGCTCCTACAATGAGCAGTTCTTC.

The chain uses TRBV10-3 and TRBJ2-7, with 10 bases fitting TRBD2. Germline loops: CDR1 ENHRY, CDR2 SYGVKD. This CDR3 spans 16 amino acids. V gave up 6 bases and J gave up 5 bases; unmatched junction bases: 13. CDR3 nucleotide sequence: TGTGCCATCAGGGGGACTAGCGACAAGAAGTGGCACGAGCAGTACTTC. The encoded protein is CAIRGTSDKKWHEQYF.

V gene TRBV12-3 or TRBV12-4 combines with J gene TRBJ2-5, with D possibly being TRBD2 (5 bases). The length of the CDR3 is 12 residues. V dropped 2 bases and J dropped 5 bases, with 6 bases sitting between them. The CDR3: CASSLREETQYF. Written as DNA, the CDR3 is TGTGCCAGCAGTTTAAGGGAGGAGACCCAGTACTTC.

V is TRBV20-1 and J is TRBJ1-4; D unresolved. The CDR3 loop spans 14 amino acids. V shed 0 bases and J shed 6 bases, with 11 bases lying between them. CDR1 is DFQATT and CDR2 is SNEGSKA in the germline V gene (reference sequence). The CDR3 loop reads CSAREGRVDEKLFF. Here the CDR3 DNA reads TGCAGTGCTAGAGAAGGGCGGGTTGATGAAAAACTGTTTTTT.

The J gene is TRBJ2-5, the V gene TRBV27, with D perhaps being TRBD1 or TRBD2 (5 bases each). The CDR3 totals 13 residues. CDR1 and CDR2 (germline): MNHEY, SMNVEV (reference sequence). The ends were cut back, 4 bases at V and 5 bases at J, with 11 bases in the middle. The CDR3 reads CASSSGWGETQYF. Here the CDR3 DNA reads TGTGCCAGCAGTTCGGGCTGGGGGGAGACCCAGTACTTC.